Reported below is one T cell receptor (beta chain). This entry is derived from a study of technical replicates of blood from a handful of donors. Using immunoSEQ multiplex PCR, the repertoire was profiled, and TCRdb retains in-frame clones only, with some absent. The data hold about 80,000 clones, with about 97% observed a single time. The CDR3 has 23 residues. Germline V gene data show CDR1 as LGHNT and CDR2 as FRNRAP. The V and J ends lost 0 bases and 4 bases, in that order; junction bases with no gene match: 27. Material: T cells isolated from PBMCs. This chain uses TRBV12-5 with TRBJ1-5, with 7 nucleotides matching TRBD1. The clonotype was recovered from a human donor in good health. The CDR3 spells CASGLVSSVVQDRKGSRNQPQHF. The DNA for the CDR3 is TGTGCTAGTGGTTTGGTTAGTTCTGTTGTTCAGGACAGGAAGGGATCCCGGAATCAGCCCCAGCATTTT.